These 32 T cell receptor beta chains came from one sample sequenced in a study of blood T cell repertoires in COVID-19. Profiled with immunoSEQ multiplex PCR; TCRdb holds only in-frame clones, not every one. The sample lists roughly 250,000 clones; about 84% were seen once. The specimen sequenced was PBMCs or T cells enriched from blood (not recorded which). The receptors derive from a woman aged 50 to 60 who had recovered from COVID-19.

The chain is built from TRBV19 and TRBJ2-3; TRBD2 aligns across 11 bases. From germline, CDR1 is LNHDA and CDR2 SQIVND (reference sequence). Trimming removed 4 bases from V and 0 bases from J; junction bases left unmatched: 6. The CDR3 is made up of 17 amino acids. CDR3 region: CASSKQGLAASTDTQYF. The CDR3 DNA sequence: TGTGCCAGTAGTAAACAGGGACTAGCGGCTAGCACAGATACGCAGTATTTT.

The rearrangement joins TRBV5-4 to TRBJ2-2; 8 bases map to TRBD2. The CDR3 is made up of 14 amino acids. Trimming at V came to 3 bases and at J to 3 bases, leaving 1 base not matched to a gene. Germline CDR1 SGHNT, CDR2 YYREEE (reference sequence). DNA of the CDR3: TGTGCCAGCAGCTCGGGGGGGCACACCGGGGAGCTGTTTTTT. Translated, it gives CASSSGGHTGELFF.

V gene TRBV6-2 or TRBV6-3 combines with J gene TRBJ1-5; unclear D gene. CDR3 length: 14 amino acids. The V gene lost 2 bases and the J gene lost 4 bases, with 9 bases spanning the gap. Germline loops: CDR1 MNHEY, CDR2 SVGEGT. Here the CDR3 DNA reads TGTGCCAGCAGTTACGGTTTACGGAATCAGCCCCAGCATTTT. Translating gives CASSYGLRNQPQHF.

This clone was detected once. V and J are TRBV6-5 and TRBJ1-6, with D possibly matching TRBD1 (5 bases). The CDR3 contains 13 residues. Germline V gene sequence: CDR1 MNHEY, CDR2 SVGAGI. V was trimmed by 7 bases and J by 7 bases, leaving 11 bases between them. The CDR3 is CASTETANSPLHF. The CDR3 nucleotides read TGTGCCAGCACGGAGACAGCGAATTCACCCCTCCACTTT.

The chain joins TRBV6-5 to TRBJ2-7; TRBD2 matches 7 bases. Germline values: CDR1 MNHEY, CDR2 SVGAGI. V was pared by 5 bases and J by 3 bases, with 7 bases of the junction left unmatched. The CDR3 has 14 amino acids. The CDR3 region is CASSKQREHYEQYF. CDR3 sequence (DNA): TGTGCCAGCAGTAAACAGCGGGAACACTACGAGCAGTACTTC.

This chain links TRBV7-9 with TRBJ2-3; D call uncertain. The CDR3 loop spans 12 amino acids. The germline V and J ends were trimmed by 1 base and 9 bases, with 8 bases remaining between them. Germline V gene lookup returns CDR1 SEHNR and CDR2 FQNEAQ (reference sequence). The CDR3 spells CASSLVVRTQYF. In DNA form, the CDR3 reads TGTGCCAGCAGCTTAGTCGTACGGACGCAGTATTTT.

The V call is TRBV20-1, the J call TRBJ2-3, with D hard to call. Per germline, CDR1 DFQATT and CDR2 SNEGSKA (reference sequence). The CDR3 has 14 residues. V was clipped by 3 bases and J by 2 bases, with 12 bases between them. CDR3 nucleotides: TGCAGTGCTAGTGTTAGAAAGCACACAGATACGCAGTATTTT. Protein product: CSASVRKHTDTQYF.

This rearrangement joins TRBV2 to TRBJ1-5; 8 bases line up with TRBD1. Germline CDR1 is SNHLY and CDR2 is FYNNEI. CDR3 size: 15 residues. V lost 5 bases, J lost 6 bases, and 9 bases stayed unmatched. CDR3 nucleotide sequence: TGTGCCAGCAGTCCTGACAGGGGTCTGGGTCAGCCCCAGCATTTT. Protein: CASSPDRGLGQPQHF.

This sequence joins TRBV2 and TRBJ1-1, with TRBD1 matching 12 bases. This CDR3 region has 14 residues. The J segment lost 10 bases and the V segment lost 6 bases, leaving 9 bases of the junction unmatched. Germline CDR1 reads SNHLY; CDR2 reads FYNNEI. Here the CDR3 DNA reads TGTGCCAGCAGAGGGGACAGGGGGCCATTCGGAGCTTTCTTT. Its protein product is CASRGDRGPFGAFF.

This chain joins TRBV6-5 and TRBJ1-1; 7 bases agree with TRBD1. The germline CDR1 and CDR2 sequences are MNHEY and SVGAGI. The V gene end was trimmed by 6 bases and the J gene end by 2 bases; junction bases not matched to a gene: 6. CDR3 length: 14 amino acids. The CDR3 here is CASRRDSRNTEAFF. In DNA form, the CDR3 reads TGTGCCAGCAGACGGGACAGTAGAAACACTGAAGCTTTCTTT.

V usage is TRBV11-2 and J usage is TRBJ1-3, with a tentative D call TRBD1 (5 bases). Trimming shortened V by 2 bases and J by 1 base, and 9 bases separated the two germline ends. The CDR3 is made up of 15 amino acids. Per the germline V gene, CDR1 is SGHAT and CDR2 is FQNNGV. The CDR3 DNA reads as TGTGCCAGCAGCTTAAGAGGGACTTCTGGAAACACCATATATTTT. This encodes CASSLRGTSGNTIYF.

This CDR3 reads CASSPTTGTEKLFF. The CDR3, as DNA: TGTGCCAGCAGCCCCACAACAGGGACTGAAAAACTGTTTTTT. The genes are TRBV5-5 and TRBJ1-4; weak D call: TRBD1 (6 bases). CDR3 size: 14 residues. The germline gives CDR1 SGHKS, CDR2 YYEKEE (reference sequence). Trimming cost V 4 bases and J 7 bases, with 14 bases left between them.

V usage is TRBV27 and J usage is TRBJ1-2, with D perhaps TRBD1 (6 bases). The V gene lost 2 bases and the J gene lost 3 bases, with 13 bases spanning the gap. Germline V gene sequence: CDR1 MNHEY, CDR2 SMNVEV (reference sequence). The CDR3 runs to 15 residues. The CDR3 DNA reads TGTGCCAGCAGTTTAGTCGCAGGGGATCACTATGGCTACACCTTC. It yields the protein CASSLVAGDHYGYTF.

This chain uses TRBV18 with TRBJ1-5; a weak D match, TRBD1 (6 bases). Trimming stripped 1 base from V and 4 bases from J, with 20 bases between. Germline V gene sequence: CDR1 KGHSH, CDR2 LQKENI. The length of the CDR3 is 18 residues. In nucleotides, the CDR3 is TGTGCCAGCTCACCACTTTCTTCGGCGAACAGGGCTAATCAGCCCCAGCATTTT. Its translation is CASSPLSSANRANQPQHF.

This clone has a handful of counts. The chain links TRBV7-6 to TRBJ2-1; TRBD1 matches at 11 bases. Germline V CDR1 and CDR2: SGHVS, FNYEAQ. This CDR3 contains 16 residues. With 4 bases clipped from V and 3 bases from J, the junction kept 5 bases outside the gene matches. CDR3 coding DNA: TGTGCCAGCAGCTGGACCGGGACAGGGGGCTACAATGAGCAGTTCTTC. Its translation: CASSWTGTGGYNEQFF.

The rearrangement links TRBV29-1 to TRBJ1-2; 9 bases line up with TRBD1. V lost 7 bases, J lost 4 bases, and 7 bases stayed unmatched. Germline CDR1 and CDR2: SQVTM and ANQGSEA. This CDR3 is built from 13 residues. In nucleotides, the CDR3 is TGCAGCGCTCAAACGACAGGGGGCTATGGCTACACCTTC. It is translated as CSAQTTGGYGYTF.

The J gene is TRBJ2-5, the V gene TRBV9; maybe TRBD1 (6 bases). V was cut by 3 bases and J by 5 bases, with 20 bases left in between. There are 16 residues in the CDR3. From germline, CDR1 is SGDLS and CDR2 YYNGEE. The CDR3 here is CASSAGAGSPLETQYF. The CDR3 DNA follows: TGTGCCAGCAGCGCAGGGGCAGGGAGCCCATTGGAGACCCAGTACTTC. The full variable domain, its missing parts supplied by reference TRBV9 and TRBJ2-5, is DSGVTQTPKHLITATGQRVTLRCSPRSGDLSVYWYQQSLDQGLQFLIQYYNGEERAKGNILERFSAQQFPDLHSELNLSSLELGDSALYFCASSAGAGSPLETQYFGPGTRLLVL.

V gene TRBV14 combines with J gene TRBJ1-3; TRBD1 agrees at 8 bases. This CDR3 spans 15 amino acids. Germline trimming cut 5 bases from V and 7 bases from J; bases unmatched to any gene: 10. Germline V lookup: CDR1 SGHDN, CDR2 FVKESK. CDR3 protein: CASSSRTGTRNTIYF. The CDR3 DNA is TGTGCCAGCAGCTCCCGGACAGGGACCCGGAACACCATATATTTT. The complete variable domain, with remaining parts taken from reference TRBV14 and TRBJ1-3, reads EAGVTQFPSHSVIEKGQTVTLRCDPISGHDNLYWYRRVMGKEIKFLLHFVKESKQDESGMPNNRFLAERTGGTYSTLKVQPAELEDSGVYFCASSSRTGTRNTIYFGEGSWLTVV.

In this sample, this clone turned up a few times. This rearrangement joins TRBV7-5 to TRBJ2-1; the table names TRBD2, a call not compared with the DNA. TRBV7-5 is a pseudogene. This CDR3 comprises 18 residues. The CDR3 DNA sequence: TGTGCCAGAAGCTTAGTTCCTAGCGGGGGGCCGGGTTACAATGAGCAGTTCTTC. This sequence encodes CARSLVPSGGPGYNEQFF.

The chain is built from TRBV27 and TRBJ2-7; 8 positions agree with TRBD2. CDR1 and CDR2 (germline): MNHEY, SMNVEV (reference sequence). This CDR3 has 14 residues. V trimming: 6 bases; J trimming: 3 bases; junction bases outside the gene matches: 7. The CDR3 protein is CASSHLRGGYEQYF. In DNA form, the CDR3 reads TGTGCCAGCAGCCACCTTCGGGGGGGCTACGAGCAGTACTTC.

The CDR3 region is CASSTIIQQETQYF. In DNA form, the CDR3 reads TGTGCCAGCAGTACCATTATTCAGCAAGAGACCCAGTACTTC. V and J are TRBV6-5 and TRBJ2-5; D is unresolved. V was trimmed by 5 bases and J by 2 bases, leaving 12 bases between them. The length of the CDR3 is 14 residues. Germline V gene lookup returns CDR1 MNHEY and CDR2 SVGAGI.

The chain links TRBV24-1 to TRBJ2-1; D is unclear. V lost 3 bases and J lost 9, with 8 bases in between. Germline-derived CDR1 and CDR2 are KGHDR and SFDVKD. The CDR3 extends over 12 amino acids. The CDR3: CATSDQALEQFF. The CDR3 DNA sequence: TGTGCCACCAGTGATCAGGCGCTTGAGCAGTTCTTC.

The rearrangement uses TRBV4-1 and TRBJ2-3; 7 nucleotides match TRBD2. The CDR3 spans 16 residues. The germline V gene has CDR1 MGHRA and CDR2 YSYEKL. V dropped 2 bases and J dropped 2; count of bases not matched to a gene: 7. CDR3 loop: CASSQSLADHTDTQYF. CDR3 nucleotide sequence: TGCGCCAGCAGCCAAAGCCTAGCGGATCACACAGATACGCAGTATTTT.

This chain links TRBV7-9 with TRBJ2-5, with D perhaps TRBD2 (7 bases). Germline V gene sequence: CDR1 SEHNR, CDR2 FQNEAQ (reference sequence). V was pared by 0 bases and J by 5 bases, with 10 bases between. The CDR3 runs to 14 residues. The CDR3 sequence: CASSLAGGRETQYF. CDR3 coding DNA: TGTGCCAGCAGCTTAGCGGGGGGGCGGGAGACCCAGTACTTC.

The chain couples TRBV12-5 to TRBJ2-1; 12 positions agree with TRBD2. This CDR3 has 17 amino acids. Germline V gene data show CDR1 as LGHNT and CDR2 as FRNRAP. The V and J ends lost 6 bases and 8 bases, in that order; junction bases with no gene match: 14. CDR3 sequence reads: CASGKWTSGEPWDEQFF. The DNA for the CDR3 is TGTGCTAGTGGCAAATGGACTAGCGGGGAACCTTGGGATGAGCAGTTCTTC.

The chain carries TRBV28 and TRBJ2-1; 12 bases line up with TRBD2. Germline V CDR1 and CDR2: MDHEN, SYDVKM. CDR3 length: 16 amino acids. V trimming: 7 bases; J trimming: 10 bases; junction bases outside the gene matches: 14. CDR3 residues: CASTLLGLAGGTEQFF. The CDR3 DNA sequence: TGTGCCAGCACTCTACTGGGGCTAGCGGGAGGGACGGAGCAGTTCTTC. Full variable domain (missing parts from reference TRBV28 and TRBJ2-1): DVKVTQSSRYLVKRTGEKVFLECVQDMDHENMFWYRQDPGLGLRLIYFSYDVKMKEKGDIPEGYSVSREKKERFSLILESASTNQTSMYLCASTLLGLAGGTEQFFGPGTRLTVL.

The chain joins TRBV5-4 to TRBJ2-3; TRBD2 agrees at 10 bases. Germline V gene sequence: CDR1 SGHNT, CDR2 YYREEE (reference sequence). The CDR3 runs to 14 residues. The junction had 3 bases not matched to a gene; V was cut back by 2 bases and J by 6 bases. The CDR3 loop reads CASSFSGGKDTQYF. The DNA of the CDR3 is TGTGCCAGCAGCTTTAGCGGGGGGAAGGATACGCAGTATTTT.

The rearrangement uses TRBV7-3 and TRBJ2-1; D is ambiguous. CDR3 length: 13 residues. The V and J ends lost 5 bases and 7 bases respectively, with 12 bases between them. CDR1 and CDR2 (germline): SGHTA, FQGTGA. The CDR3 sequence is CASSQTSVNEQFF. The CDR3 DNA is TGTGCCAGCAGCCAGACATCGGTGAATGAGCAGTTCTTC.

With regard to this clone: The junction and the germline gene differ at one end; a read error may be behind it. The genes are TRBV28 and TRBJ2-7; D may be TRBD1 (5 bases). This CDR3 is built from 12 residues. Germline CDR1 and CDR2: MDHEN and SYDVKM. CDR3 sequence reads: CASSFYDQGLVF. Written as DNA, the CDR3 is TGTGCCAGCAGTTTTTATGACCAGGGTTTGGTCTTC.

The J gene is TRBJ2-2, the V gene TRBV7-9; TRBD2 aligns across 7 bases. After removal of 8 bases from V and 3 bases from J, the junction contained 0 bases not matched to a gene. Germline lookup yields CDR1 SEHNR and CDR2 FQNEAQ (reference sequence). CDR3 length: 12 residues. CDR3 residues: CASGGDTGELFF. The CDR3 region has the DNA TGTGCCAGCGGGGGGGACACCGGGGAGCTGTTTTTT.

The chain is built from TRBV14 and TRBJ1-1; no clear D gene. The CDR3 runs to 16 residues. Germline assignment: CDR1 SGHDN and CDR2 FVKESK. Trimming shortened V by 0 bases and J by 1 base, and 12 bases separated the two germline ends. The CDR3 protein is CASSQDLSGWNTEAFF. CDR3 DNA: TGTGCCAGCAGCCAAGATCTTAGCGGATGGAACACTGAAGCTTTCTTT.

The chain carries TRBV5-4 and TRBJ2-3; 8 bases fit TRBD2. The CDR3 sequence is 19 residues long. Looked up from germline, CDR1 is SGHNT and CDR2 is YYREEE (reference sequence). The junction had 13 bases not matched to a gene; V was cut back by 1 base and J by 0 bases. The CDR3 DNA reads as TGTGCCAGCAGCTTGTCGGGGGGGGCCTTGATCTTGAGCACAGATACGCAGTATTTT. Translated, it gives CASSLSGGALILSTDTQYF. Full variable domain (outside the CDR3, taken from reference TRBV5-4 and TRBJ2-3): ETGVTQSPTHLIKTRGQQVTLRCSSQSGHNTVSWYQQALGQGPQFIFQYYREEENGRGNFPPRFSGLQFPNYSSELNVNALELDDSALYLCASSLSGGALILSTDTQYFGPGTRLTVL.